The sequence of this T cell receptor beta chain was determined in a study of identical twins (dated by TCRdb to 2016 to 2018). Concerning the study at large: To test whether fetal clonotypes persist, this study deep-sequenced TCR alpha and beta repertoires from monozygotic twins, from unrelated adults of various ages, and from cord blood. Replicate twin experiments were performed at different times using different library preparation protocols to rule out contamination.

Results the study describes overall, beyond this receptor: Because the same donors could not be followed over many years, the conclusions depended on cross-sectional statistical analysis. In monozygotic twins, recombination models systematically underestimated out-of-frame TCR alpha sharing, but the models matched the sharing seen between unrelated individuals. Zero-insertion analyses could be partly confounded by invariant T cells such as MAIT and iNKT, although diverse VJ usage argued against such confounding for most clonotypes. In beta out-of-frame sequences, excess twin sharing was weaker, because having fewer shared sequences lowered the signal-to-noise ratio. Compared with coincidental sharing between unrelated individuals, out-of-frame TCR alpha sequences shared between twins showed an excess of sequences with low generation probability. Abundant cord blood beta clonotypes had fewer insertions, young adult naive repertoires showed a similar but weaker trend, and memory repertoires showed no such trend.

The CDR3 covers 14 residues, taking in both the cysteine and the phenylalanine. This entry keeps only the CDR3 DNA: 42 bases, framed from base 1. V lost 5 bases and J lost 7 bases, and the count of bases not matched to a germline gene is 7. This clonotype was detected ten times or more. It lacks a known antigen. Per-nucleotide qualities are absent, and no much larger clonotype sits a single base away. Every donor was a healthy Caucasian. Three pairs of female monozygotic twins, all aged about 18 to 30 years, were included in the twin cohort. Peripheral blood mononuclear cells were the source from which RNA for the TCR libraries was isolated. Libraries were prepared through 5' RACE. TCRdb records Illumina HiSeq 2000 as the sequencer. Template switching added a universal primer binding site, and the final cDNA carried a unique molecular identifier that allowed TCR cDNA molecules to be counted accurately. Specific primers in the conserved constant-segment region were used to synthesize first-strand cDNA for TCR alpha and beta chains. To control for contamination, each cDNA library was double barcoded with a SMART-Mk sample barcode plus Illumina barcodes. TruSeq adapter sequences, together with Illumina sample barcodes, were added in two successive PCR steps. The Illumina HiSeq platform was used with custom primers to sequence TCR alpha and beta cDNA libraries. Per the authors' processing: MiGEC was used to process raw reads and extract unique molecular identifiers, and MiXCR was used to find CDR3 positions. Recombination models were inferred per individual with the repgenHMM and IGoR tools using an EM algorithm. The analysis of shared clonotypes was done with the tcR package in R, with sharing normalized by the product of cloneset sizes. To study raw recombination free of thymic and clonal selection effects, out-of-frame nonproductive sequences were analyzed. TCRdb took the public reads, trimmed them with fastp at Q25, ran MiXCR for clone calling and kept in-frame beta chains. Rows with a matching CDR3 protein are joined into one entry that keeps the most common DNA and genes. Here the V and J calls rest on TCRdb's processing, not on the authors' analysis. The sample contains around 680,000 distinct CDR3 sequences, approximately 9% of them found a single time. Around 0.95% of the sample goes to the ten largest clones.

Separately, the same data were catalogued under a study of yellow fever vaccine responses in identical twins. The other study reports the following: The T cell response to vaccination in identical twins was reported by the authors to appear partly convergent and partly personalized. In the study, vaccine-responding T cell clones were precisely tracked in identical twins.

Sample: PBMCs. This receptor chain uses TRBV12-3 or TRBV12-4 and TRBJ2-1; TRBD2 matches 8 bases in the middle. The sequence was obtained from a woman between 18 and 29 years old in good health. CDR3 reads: CASSRGGLSNEQFF. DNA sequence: TGTGCCAGCAGTCGGGGGGGCCTTTCGAATGAGCAGTTCTTC.